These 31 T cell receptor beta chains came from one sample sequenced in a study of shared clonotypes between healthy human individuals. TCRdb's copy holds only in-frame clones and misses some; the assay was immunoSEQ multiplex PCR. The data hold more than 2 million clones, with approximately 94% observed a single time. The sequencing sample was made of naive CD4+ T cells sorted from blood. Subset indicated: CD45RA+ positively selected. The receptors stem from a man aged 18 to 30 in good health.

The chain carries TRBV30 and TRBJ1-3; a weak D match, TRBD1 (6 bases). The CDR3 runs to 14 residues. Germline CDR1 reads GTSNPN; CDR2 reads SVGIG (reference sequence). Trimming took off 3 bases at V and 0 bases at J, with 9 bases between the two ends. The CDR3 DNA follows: TGTGCCTGGAGAAACAGGGACTCTGGAAACACCATATATTTT. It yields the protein CAWRNRDSGNTIYF.

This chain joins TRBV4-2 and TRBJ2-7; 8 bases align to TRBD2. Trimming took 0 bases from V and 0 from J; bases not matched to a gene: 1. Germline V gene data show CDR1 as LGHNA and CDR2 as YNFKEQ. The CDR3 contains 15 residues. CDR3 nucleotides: TGTGCCAGCAGCCAAGAGGCGGGGGGCTCCTACGAGCAGTACTTC. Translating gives CASSQEAGGSYEQYF.

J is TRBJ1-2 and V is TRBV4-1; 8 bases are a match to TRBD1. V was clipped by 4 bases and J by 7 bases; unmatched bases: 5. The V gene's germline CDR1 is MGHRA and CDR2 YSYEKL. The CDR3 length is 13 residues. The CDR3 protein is CASSPQGAGGYTF. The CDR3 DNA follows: TGCGCCAGCAGCCCGCAGGGGGCGGGTGGCTACACCTTC.

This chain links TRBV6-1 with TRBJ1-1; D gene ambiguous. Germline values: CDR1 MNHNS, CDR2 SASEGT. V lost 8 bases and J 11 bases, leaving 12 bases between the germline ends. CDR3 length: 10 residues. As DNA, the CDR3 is TGTGCCAGCTTTTCAATAAACGCTTTCTTT. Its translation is CASFSINAFF.

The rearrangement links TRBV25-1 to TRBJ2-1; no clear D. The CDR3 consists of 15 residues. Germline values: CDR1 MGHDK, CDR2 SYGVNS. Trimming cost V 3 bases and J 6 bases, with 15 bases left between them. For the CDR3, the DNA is TGTGCCAGCAGTGATCCAATGACGCTACTCAATGAGCAGTTCTTC. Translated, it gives CASSDPMTLLNEQFF.

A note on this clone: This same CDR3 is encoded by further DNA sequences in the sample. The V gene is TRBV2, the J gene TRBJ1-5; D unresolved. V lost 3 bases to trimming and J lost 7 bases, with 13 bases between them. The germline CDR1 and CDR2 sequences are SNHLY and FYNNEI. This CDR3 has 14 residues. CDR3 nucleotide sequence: TGTGCCAGCAGTGACGGAACAGCGGGACAGCCCCAGCATTTT. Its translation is CASSDGTAGQPQHF.

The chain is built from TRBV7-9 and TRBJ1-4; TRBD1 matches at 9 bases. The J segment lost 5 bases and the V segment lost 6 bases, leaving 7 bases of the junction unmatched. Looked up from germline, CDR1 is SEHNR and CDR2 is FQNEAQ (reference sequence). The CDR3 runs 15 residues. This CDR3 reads CASRPTGTGNEKLFF. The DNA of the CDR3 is TGTGCCAGCAGGCCAACCGGGACAGGGAATGAAAAACTGTTTTTT.

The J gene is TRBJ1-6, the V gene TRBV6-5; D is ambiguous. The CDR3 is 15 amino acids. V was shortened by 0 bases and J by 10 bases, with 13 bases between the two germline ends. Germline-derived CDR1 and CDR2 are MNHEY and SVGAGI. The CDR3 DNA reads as TGTGCCAGCAGTTACTCGTGGGTTGCGGGCTCACCCCTCCACTTT. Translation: CASSYSWVAGSPLHF.

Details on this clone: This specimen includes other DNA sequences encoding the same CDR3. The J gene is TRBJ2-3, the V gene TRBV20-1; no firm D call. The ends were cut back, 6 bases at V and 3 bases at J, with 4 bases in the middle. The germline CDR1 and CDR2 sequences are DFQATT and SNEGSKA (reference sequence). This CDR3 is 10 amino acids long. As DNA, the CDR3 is TGCAGTGCCATTACAGATACGCAGTATTTT. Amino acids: CSAITDTQYF.

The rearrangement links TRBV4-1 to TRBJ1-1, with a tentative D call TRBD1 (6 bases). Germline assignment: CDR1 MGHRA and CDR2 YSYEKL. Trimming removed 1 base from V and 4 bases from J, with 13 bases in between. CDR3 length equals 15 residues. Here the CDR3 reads CASSQAYRDITEAFF. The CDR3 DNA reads TGCGCCAGCAGCCAAGCATACAGGGACATCACTGAAGCTTTCTTT.

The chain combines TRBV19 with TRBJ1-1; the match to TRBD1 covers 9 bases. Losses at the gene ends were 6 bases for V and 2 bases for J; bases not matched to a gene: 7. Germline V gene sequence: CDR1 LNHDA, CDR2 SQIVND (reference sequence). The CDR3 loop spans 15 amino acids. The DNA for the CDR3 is TGTGCCAGTAGCAACTCGGGACAGGGAAACACTGAAGCTTTCTTT. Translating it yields CASSNSGQGNTEAFF.

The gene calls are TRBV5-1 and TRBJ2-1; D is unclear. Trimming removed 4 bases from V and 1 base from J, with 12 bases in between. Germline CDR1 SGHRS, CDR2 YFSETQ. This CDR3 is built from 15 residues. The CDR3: CASSPDFFSYNEQFF. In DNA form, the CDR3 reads TGCGCCAGCAGCCCAGACTTTTTTTCCTACAATGAGCAGTTCTTC.

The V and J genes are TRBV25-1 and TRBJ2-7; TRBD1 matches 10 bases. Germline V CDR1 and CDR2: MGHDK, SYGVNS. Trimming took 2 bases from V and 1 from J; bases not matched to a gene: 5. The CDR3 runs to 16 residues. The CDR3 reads CASSEPAGQGSYEQYF. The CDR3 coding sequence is TGTGCCAGCAGTGAACCCGCGGGACAGGGGTCCTACGAGCAGTACTTC.

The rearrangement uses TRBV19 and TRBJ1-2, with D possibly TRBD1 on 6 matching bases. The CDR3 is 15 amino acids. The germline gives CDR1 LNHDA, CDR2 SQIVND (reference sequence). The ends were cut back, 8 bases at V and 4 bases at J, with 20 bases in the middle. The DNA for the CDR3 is TGTGCCAGTGGATCTACAGGGATCTCCATCTATGGCTACACCTTC. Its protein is CASGSTGISIYGYTF.

CDR3 in DNA: TGTGCCAGCAGCATCTCCTATAATTCACCCCTCCACTTT. It specifies CASSISYNSPLHF. The J gene is TRBJ1-6, the V gene TRBV9; D call uncertain. CDR1 and CDR2 (germline): SGDLS, YYNGEE. V lost 4 bases and J lost 0, with 2 bases in between. This CDR3 has 13 amino acids.

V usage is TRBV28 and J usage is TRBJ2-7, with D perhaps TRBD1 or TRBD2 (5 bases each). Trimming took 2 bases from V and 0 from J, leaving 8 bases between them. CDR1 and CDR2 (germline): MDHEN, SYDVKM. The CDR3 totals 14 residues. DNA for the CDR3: TGTGCCAGCAGTTTAGTGGGGGACTCCTACGAGCAGTACTTC. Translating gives CASSLVGDSYEQYF.

CDR3 protein: CASSRTVTGELFF. The CDR3 DNA reads as TGTGCCAGCAGTCGGACAGTCACCGGGGAGCTGTTTTTT. This rearrangement joins TRBV11-3 to TRBJ2-2; weak D call: TRBD1 (6 bases). This CDR3 is 13 amino acids long. Trimming stripped 6 bases from V and 4 bases from J, with 9 bases between. Germline V gene lookup returns CDR1 SGHNT and CDR2 YENEEA.

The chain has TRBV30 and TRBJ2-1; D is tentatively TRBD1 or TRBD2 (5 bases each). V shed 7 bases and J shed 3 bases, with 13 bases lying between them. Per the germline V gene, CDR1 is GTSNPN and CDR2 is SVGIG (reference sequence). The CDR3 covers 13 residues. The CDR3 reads CASRDGNYNEQFF. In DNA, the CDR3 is TGTGCCTCCCGGGACGGAAACTACAATGAGCAGTTCTTC.

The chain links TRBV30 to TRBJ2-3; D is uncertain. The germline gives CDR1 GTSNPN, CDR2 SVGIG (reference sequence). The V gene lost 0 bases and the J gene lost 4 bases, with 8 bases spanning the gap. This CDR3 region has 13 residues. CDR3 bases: TGTGCCTGGAGTGTGACGCTCCCAGATACGCAGTATTTT. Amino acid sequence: CAWSVTLPDTQYF.

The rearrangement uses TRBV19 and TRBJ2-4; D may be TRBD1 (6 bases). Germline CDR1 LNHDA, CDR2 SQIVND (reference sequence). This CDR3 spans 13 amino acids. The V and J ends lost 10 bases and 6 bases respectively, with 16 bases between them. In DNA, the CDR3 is TGTGCCACCAAACAGGGTCTTTTAAACATTCAGTACTTC. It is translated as CATKQGLLNIQYF.

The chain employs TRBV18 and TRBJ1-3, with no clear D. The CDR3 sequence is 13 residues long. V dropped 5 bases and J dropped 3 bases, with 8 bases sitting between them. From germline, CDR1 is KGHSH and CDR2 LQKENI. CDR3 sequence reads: CASSSKDGNTIYF. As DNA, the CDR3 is TGTGCCAGCTCATCTAAGGATGGAAACACCATATATTTT. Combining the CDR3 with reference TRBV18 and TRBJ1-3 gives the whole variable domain NAGVMQNPRHLVRRRGQEARLRCSPMKGHSHVYWYRQLPEEGLKFMVYLQKENIIDESGMPKERFSAEFPKEGPSILRIQQVVRGDSAAYFCASSSKDGNTIYFGEGSWLTVV.

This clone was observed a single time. In nucleotides, the CDR3 is TGTGCCAGCAGTTCACTAGCGGGATTCCAAGAGACCCAGTACTTC. It is translated as CASSSLAGFQETQYF. The V gene is TRBV2, the J gene TRBJ2-5, with 10 positions matching TRBD2. From germline, CDR1 is SNHLY and CDR2 FYNNEI. The CDR3 is 15 amino acids. J lost 1 base, V lost 5 bases, and 4 bases had no gene match.

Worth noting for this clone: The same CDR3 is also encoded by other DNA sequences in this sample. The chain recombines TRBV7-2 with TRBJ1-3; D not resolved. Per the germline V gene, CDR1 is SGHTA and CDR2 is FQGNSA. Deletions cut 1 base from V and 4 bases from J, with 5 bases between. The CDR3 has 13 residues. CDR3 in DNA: TGTGCCAGCAGCTTAGGGGCGGGAAACACCATATATTTT. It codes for CASSLGAGNTIYF. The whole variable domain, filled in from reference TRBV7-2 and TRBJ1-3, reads GAGVSQSPSNKVTEKGKDVELRCDPISGHTALYWYRQSLGQGLEFLIYFQGNSAPDKSGLPSDRFSAERTGGSVSTLTIQRTQQEDSAVYLCASSLGAGNTIYFGEGSWLTVV.

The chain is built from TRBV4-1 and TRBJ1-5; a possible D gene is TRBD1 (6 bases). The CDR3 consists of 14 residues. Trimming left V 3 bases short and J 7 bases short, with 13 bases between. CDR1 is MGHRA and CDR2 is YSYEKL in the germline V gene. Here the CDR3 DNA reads TGCGCCAGCAGCCAGACATCACAGGGCCAGCCCCAGCATTTT. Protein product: CASSQTSQGQPQHF.

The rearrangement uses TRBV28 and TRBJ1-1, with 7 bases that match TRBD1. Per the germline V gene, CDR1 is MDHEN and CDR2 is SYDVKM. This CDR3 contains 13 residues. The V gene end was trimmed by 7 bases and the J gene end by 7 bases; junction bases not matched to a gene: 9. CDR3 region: CASTSTGQIEAFF. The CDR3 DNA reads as TGTGCCAGCACCTCAACGGGACAGATTGAAGCTTTCTTT. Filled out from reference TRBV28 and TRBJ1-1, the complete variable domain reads DVKVTQSSRYLVKRTGEKVFLECVQDMDHENMFWYRQDPGLGLRLIYFSYDVKMKEKGDIPEGYSVSREKKERFSLILESASTNQTSMYLCASTSTGQIEAFFGQGTRLTVV.

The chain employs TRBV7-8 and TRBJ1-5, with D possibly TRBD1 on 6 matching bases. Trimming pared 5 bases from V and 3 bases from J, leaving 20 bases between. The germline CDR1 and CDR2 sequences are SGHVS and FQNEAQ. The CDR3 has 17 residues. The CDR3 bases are TGTGCCAGCAGCGCATTTGGGAGGGGGGGAGTCAATCAGCCCCAGCATTTT. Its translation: CASSAFGRGGVNQPQHF.

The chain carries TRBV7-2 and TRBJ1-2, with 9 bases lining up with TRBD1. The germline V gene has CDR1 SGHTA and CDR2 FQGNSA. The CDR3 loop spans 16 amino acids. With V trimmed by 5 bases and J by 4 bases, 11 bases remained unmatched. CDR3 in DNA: TGTGCCAGCAGCCCGAGTCCGGACAGGGGTATCTATGGCTACACCTTC. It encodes CASSPSPDRGIYGYTF. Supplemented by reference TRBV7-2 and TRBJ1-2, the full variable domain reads GAGVSQSPSNKVTEKGKDVELRCDPISGHTALYWYRQSLGQGLEFLIYFQGNSAPDKSGLPSDRFSAERTGGSVSTLTIQRTQQEDSAVYLCASSPSPDRGIYGYTFGSGTRLTVV.

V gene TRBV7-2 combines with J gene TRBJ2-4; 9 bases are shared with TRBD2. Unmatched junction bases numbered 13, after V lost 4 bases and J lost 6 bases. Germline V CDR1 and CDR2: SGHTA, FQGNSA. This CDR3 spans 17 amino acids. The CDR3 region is CASSYQGDLAGANIQYF. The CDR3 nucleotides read TGTGCCAGCAGCTACCAGGGAGACTTAGCGGGAGCAAACATTCAGTACTTC. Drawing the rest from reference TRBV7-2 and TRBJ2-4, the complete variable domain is GAGVSQSPSNKVTEKGKDVELRCDPISGHTALYWYRQSLGQGLEFLIYFQGNSAPDKSGLPSDRFSAERTGGSVSTLTIQRTQQEDSAVYLCASSYQGDLAGANIQYFGAGTRLSVL.

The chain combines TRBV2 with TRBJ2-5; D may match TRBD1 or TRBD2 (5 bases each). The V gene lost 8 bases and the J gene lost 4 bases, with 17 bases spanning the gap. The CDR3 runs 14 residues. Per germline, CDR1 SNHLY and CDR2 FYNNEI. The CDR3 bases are TGTGCCAGCCAGCCGGGGCAGACGGGAGAGACCCAGTACTTC. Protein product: CASQPGQTGETQYF.

The CDR3 reads CAWTTDHEQYF. The CDR3 DNA is TGTGCCTGGACTACAGACCACGAGCAGTACTTC. The rearrangement links TRBV30 to TRBJ2-7; D not certain. V lost 4 bases, J lost 5 bases, and 9 bases lay in between. The CDR3 sequence is 11 residues long. Germline CDR1 reads GTSNPN; CDR2 reads SVGIG (reference sequence).

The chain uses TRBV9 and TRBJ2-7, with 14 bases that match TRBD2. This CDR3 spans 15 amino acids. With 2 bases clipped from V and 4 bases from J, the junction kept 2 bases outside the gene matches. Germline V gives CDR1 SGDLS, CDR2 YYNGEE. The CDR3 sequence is CASSVTSGGVYEQYF. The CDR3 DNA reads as TGTGCCAGCAGCGTGACTAGCGGGGGGGTGTACGAGCAGTACTTC. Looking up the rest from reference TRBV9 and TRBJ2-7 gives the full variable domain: DSGVTQTPKHLITATGQRVTLRCSPRSGDLSVYWYQQSLDQGLQFLIQYYNGEERAKGNILERFSAQQFPDLHSELNLSSLELGDSALYFCASSVTSGGVYEQYFGPGTRLTVT.